This T cell receptor (beta chain) was found in a study of spatial heterogeneity in lung cancer. Study-level background: Sequences of the beta chain were consistently detected in greater numbers than alpha-chain sequences. Whole-study findings and limits: It was found that expanded intratumoral alpha and beta TCR counts tracked tumor mutation counts.

This sample's time point: sample taken at primary tumor resection. There were 72 donors, all of them untreated patients with early-stage non-small cell lung cancer. TCRdb processed the 5' RACE reads anew with MiXCR; each CDR3 protein has one entry. The sample carries under 20,000 distinct CDR3 sequences, roughly 5.8% recorded once. To note about this clonotype: Antigen specificity is unknown. Just one base apart from a much larger clone, this may be a read error. This beta chain is a stray read from a library made for alpha chains; its abundance is not meaningful.

This CDR3 has 14 residues. This clonotype was obtained from a female donor with early-stage non-small cell lung cancer. Sequences were derived from lung tumor tissue, sampled at surgery. The genes are TRBV12-3 or TRBV12-4 and TRBJ2-1, with 8 bases identical to TRBD2. The CDR3 coding sequence is TGTGCCGGCAGTTCGGGACTAGGGAACAATGAGCAGTTCTTC. Translation: CAGSSGLGNNEQFF.